Below are 14 T cell receptor beta chains sequenced from a single sample in a study of control samples from healthy donors and cancer patients. Libraries were prepared by immunoSEQ multiplex PCR; TCRdb keeps only in-frame clonotypes and omits some of them. Of about 44,000 clones listed, 70% to 90% are singletons. Sequencing input: PBMCs. The origin of the receptors is a woman in her sixties with lung cancer.

CDR3 region: CASSPTQLIRGTEAFF. The DNA of the CDR3 is TGTGCCAGCAGTCCTACTCAGCTGATCCGTGGGACTGAAGCTTTCTTT. V gene TRBV28 combines with J gene TRBJ1-1; D gene ambiguous. The germline V gene encodes CDR1 MDHEN and CDR2 SYDVKM. Trimming shortened V by 5 bases and J by 5 bases, and 21 bases separated the two germline ends. The CDR3 is 16 amino acids. Based on the CDR3 plus reference TRBV28 and TRBJ1-1, the full variable domain is DVKVTQSSRYLVKRTGEKVFLECVQDMDHENMFWYRQDPGLGLRLIYFSYDVKMKEKGDIPEGYSVSREKKERFSLILESASTNQTSMYLCASSPTQLIRGTEAFFGQGTRLTVV.

CDR3 DNA: TGCAGCGTTGCGCGGAGTCTGGGGGGAAGGAATGAGCAGTTCTTC. As protein: CSVARSLGGRNEQFF. The rearrangement links TRBV29-1 to TRBJ2-1; TRBD2 might be the D (6 bases). Germline V gene sequence: CDR1 SQVTM, CDR2 ANQGSEA. V dropped 4 bases and J dropped 7 bases, with 20 bases sitting between them. This CDR3 comprises 15 residues.

V gene TRBV21-1 combines with J gene TRBJ2-1; the table's TRBD2 call for D was not verified on the DNA. TRBV21-1 is deemed a pseudogene. CDR3 length equals 18 residues. The CDR3 loop reads CASSKVTETSPPNNEQFF. The CDR3 DNA follows: TGTGCCAGCAGCAAAGTAACCGAGACTAGCCCACCTAACAATGAGCAGTTCTTC.

The CDR3 region is CATSAVTRDRGHTEAFF. CDR3 sequence (DNA): TGTGCCACCAGTGCCGTAACCCGGGACAGGGGGCACACTGAAGCTTTCTTT. The rearrangement uses TRBV24-1 and TRBJ1-1; TRBD1 matches at 12 bases. Per germline, CDR1 KGHDR and CDR2 SFDVKD. The CDR3 loop spans 17 amino acids. Trimming at V came to 5 bases and at J to 3 bases, leaving 9 bases not matched to a gene.

The chain links TRBV7-9 to TRBJ2-1; 12 bases agree with TRBD2. This CDR3 has 15 amino acids. Trimming at V came to 6 bases and at J to 12 bases, leaving 12 bases not matched to a gene. Germline V gives CDR1 SEHNR, CDR2 FQNEAQ (reference sequence). The CDR3 sequence: CASRQTSGRGLGQFF. The CDR3 DNA reads as TGTGCCAGCAGGCAGACTAGCGGGAGAGGTCTAGGGCAGTTCTTC.

The genes are TRBV30 and TRBJ2-3; 10 nucleotides align to TRBD2. This CDR3 is 18 amino acids long. Germline V gene data show CDR1 as GTSNPN and CDR2 as SVGIG (reference sequence). After removal of 3 bases from V and 6 bases from J, the junction contained 18 bases not matched to a gene. The CDR3 sequence: CAWSRTLSLASGSDTQYF. For the CDR3, the DNA is TGTGCCTGGAGCAGGACTCTCTCGTTGGCTAGCGGGAGCGATACGCAGTATTTT.

J is TRBJ2-6 and V is TRBV24-1; TRBD2 might be the D (5 bases). From germline, CDR1 is KGHDR and CDR2 SFDVKD. The CDR3 runs 16 residues. V dropped 4 bases and J dropped 0 bases, with 9 bases sitting between them. CDR3 bases: TGTGCCACCAGTGACGGGGTGGGCTCTGGGGCCAACGTCCTGACTTTC. Its translation: CATSDGVGSGANVLTF.

The rearrangement links TRBV25-1 to TRBJ2-7; D is unclear. Germline V gene sequence: CDR1 MGHDK, CDR2 SYGVNS. The CDR3 contains 13 residues. The V end lost 4 bases, the J end lost 2 bases, and 9 bases lay between the germline ends. CDR3 nucleotides: TGTGCCAGCAGTGCGACTCGTACCTACGAGCAGTACTTC. It encodes CASSATRTYEQYF.

The V call is TRBV19, the J call TRBJ1-5; perhaps TRBD1 as D (5 bases). CDR3 length: 15 amino acids. V lost 5 bases and J 7 bases, leaving 18 bases between the germline ends. Per germline, CDR1 LNHDA and CDR2 SQIVND (reference sequence). This CDR3 reads CASSDRGQPEQPQHF. In nucleotides, the CDR3 is TGTGCCAGTAGTGACAGAGGTCAACCGGAGCAGCCCCAGCATTTT.

This clone has more than one count but fewer than ten. This chain uses TRBV18 with TRBJ2-7; 9 positions match TRBD1. Germline values: CDR1 KGHSH, CDR2 LQKENI. This CDR3 has 15 amino acids. Trimming removed 3 bases from V and 3 bases from J; junction bases left unmatched: 6. CDR3 in amino acids: CASSPGQGWFYEQYF. The CDR3 nucleotides read TGTGCCAGCTCACCGGGACAGGGTTGGTTCTACGAGCAGTACTTC.

The chain is built from TRBV2 and TRBJ2-1; 8 nucleotides match TRBD1. This CDR3 has 15 residues. Germline trimming cut 3 bases from V and 3 bases from J; bases unmatched to any gene: 4. CDR1 and CDR2 from the germline V gene are SNHLY and FYNNEI. CDR3 coding DNA: TGTGCCAGCAGTGAGCAGGGGGCACTCTACAATGAGCAGTTCTTC. It is translated as CASSEQGALYNEQFF.

The chain carries TRBV7-2 and TRBJ2-1; no firm D call. V lost 6 bases, J lost 1 base, and 4 bases lay in between. Per the germline V gene, CDR1 is SGHTA and CDR2 is FQGNSA. The CDR3 totals 12 residues. CDR3: CASRQSYNEQFF. The CDR3 DNA follows: TGTGCCAGCAGACAGTCCTACAATGAGCAGTTCTTC. Full variable domain (missing parts from reference TRBV7-2 and TRBJ2-1): GAGVSQSPSNKVTEKGKDVELRCDPISGHTALYWYRQSLGQGLEFLIYFQGNSAPDKSGLPSDRFSAERTGGSVSTLTIQRTQQEDSAVYLCASRQSYNEQFFGPGTRLTVL.

This chain connects TRBV30 to TRBJ2-1, with a tentative D call TRBD2 (5 bases). CDR3 length equals 12 residues. Per germline, CDR1 GTSNPN and CDR2 SVGIG (reference sequence). CDR3 in DNA: TGTAGTGCGGAGGTCTCCTACAATGAGCAGTTCTTC. Translation gives CSAEVSYNEQFF.

The chain combines TRBV11-2 with TRBJ2-1, with 11 positions matching TRBD2. The length of the CDR3 is 15 residues. Germline V gene sequence: CDR1 SGHAT, CDR2 FQNNGV. Germline trimming cut 3 bases from V and 6 bases from J; bases unmatched to any gene: 4. Written as DNA, the CDR3 is TGTGCCAGCAGCTTTAGCGGGAGGGCCACCAATGAGCAGTTCTTC. Amino acid sequence: CASSFSGRATNEQFF. Full variable domain (rest looked up from reference TRBV11-2 and TRBJ2-1): EAGVAQSPRYKIIEKRQSVAFWCNPISGHATLYWYQQILGQGPKLLIQFQNNGVVDDSQLPKDRFSAERLKGVDSTLKIQPAKLEDSAVYLCASSFSGRATNEQFFGPGTRLTVL.